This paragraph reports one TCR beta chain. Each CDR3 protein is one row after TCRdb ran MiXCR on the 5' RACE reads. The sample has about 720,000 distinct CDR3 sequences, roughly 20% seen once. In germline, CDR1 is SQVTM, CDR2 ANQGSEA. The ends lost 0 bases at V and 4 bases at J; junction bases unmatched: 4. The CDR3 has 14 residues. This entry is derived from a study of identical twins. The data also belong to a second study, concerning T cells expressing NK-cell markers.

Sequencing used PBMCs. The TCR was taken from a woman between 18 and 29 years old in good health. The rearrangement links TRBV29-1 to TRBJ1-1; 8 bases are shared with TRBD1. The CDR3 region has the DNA TGCAGCGTTGAAGATGGACAGGGAAGCACTGAAGCTTTCTTT. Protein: CSVEDGQGSTEAFF.